The present TCR beta chain was sequenced within a study of T cells in Graves' hyperthyroidism and ophthalmopathy (dated by TCRdb to the late 2010s). With respect to the entire study: Peripheral blood was collected at initial diagnosis, before any treatment. To identify distinguishing TCR V-J signatures, a discovery cohort of some 100 patients was used, comprising under 45 with Graves' ophthalmopathy and around 57 with stable Graves' hyperthyroidism. Prospective prediction of ophthalmopathy was tested in an independent validation cohort of some 19 hyperthyroidism patients and 15 to 17 patients who later progressed to ophthalmopathy. The 100 discovery patients were randomly split 7:3 into training and test sets. Thyroid tissue and blood T-cell repertoires from six Graves' hyperthyroidism patients were also compared in the study. After blood sampling, hyperthyroidism patients were treated with methimazole at a starting dose of 30 mg daily, and ophthalmopathy patients were treated with high-dose intravenous methylprednisolone. The paper reports TCR Vbeta CDR3 sequencing of approximately 140 peripheral blood samples: fewer than 50 ophthalmopathy, under 80 hyperthyroidism and approximately 17 progressor patients.

Ophthalmopathy patients had moderately to severely active disease, Clinical Activity Score of at least 3, NOSPECS grade of at least 4, and duration under 3 months. Exclusion was applied to patients with uncontrolled infections, other autoimmune diseases, pregnancy or lactation. Diagnoses relied on clinical symptoms, serum thyroxine and TRAb, thyroid ultrasound and orbital computed tomography. PBMCs were separated from under 11 ml of fresh peripheral blood using Ficoll-Paque density gradient centrifugation. Trizol reagent was used to extract total RNA, and RNA quality was then checked on an Agilent 2100 Bioanalyzer. Broad study findings and their caveats: In validation, the model predicted progression to ophthalmopathy with approximately 71% sensitivity and less than 75% specificity, a median of about 6.7 months before onset. Most expanded thyroid clonotypes (frequency above 0.001) were also found in blood, which suggests that blood repertoires may mirror thyroid immune responses. In cross-validation, a model built on a 13 V-J signature told ophthalmopathy apart from stable hyperthyroidism with roughly 87% sensitivity and around 81% specificity, and in testing the same model reached 80%/75%. No statistical method was used to fix the sample size in advance, and group allocation was not hidden from the investigators.

This clonotype has at least ten counts. It lacks a known antigen. No clone much larger than this one lies a single base away; base qualities are absent. Amplification of TCR beta CDR3 regions was carried out from RNA transcripts. The TCR CDR3 was subjected to a first round of RT-PCR using the HTBI primer set and the Qiagen OneStep RT-PCR kit. Libraries were constructed in a second round of multiplex PCR, after which size selection and purification were performed. Sequencing of the libraries was done on an Illumina HiSeq2000 using paired-end 100 bp reads. The authors processed their data as follows. Raw data were processed with SOAPnuke, discarding reads with adapters, uncalled bases, mean Phred below 15, or no exact constant-primer or identifier match. COPE v1.2.5 was used to merge high-quality paired reads, and clonotypes were defined as unique nucleotide sequences. Clonotypes were aligned to IMGT TRBV, TRBD and TRBJ reference segments using MiTCR v1.1. The analysis included only V-J combinations with a frequency above 0.0001, which together covered 98% to 99.2% of the repertoires. The TCS score was defined as the ratio of F50 (clonal expansion) to E x V (chaos), calculated using BLOSUM62-based TCRdist between CDR3 peptides within each V-J. Welch's t-statistics and random forest reduced roughly 500 V-J features to roughly 13, which were used in a naive Bayes classifier (R e1071). Through fastp at Q25 and MiXCR, TCRdb rebuilt clones from the public reads, retaining in-frame beta chains. Rows matching on CDR3 protein sequence are summarized as one entry with the most common DNA and genes. The V and J calls shown here were made by TCRdb, not taken from the authors' results. For this sample there are some 490,000 distinct CDR3 sequences; 20% to 25% appear just once. The ten largest clones capture approximately 54% of the sample.

Sequencing was done on a sample of blood. This receptor was obtained from a woman aged 70 to 79 with Graves' ophthalmopathy.

The sequenced DNA: TGTGCCACCAGGGGACAGGGGAACACCGGGGAGCTGTTTTTT. Translation gives CATRGQGNTGELFF. The chain links TRBV24-1 with TRBJ2-2; TRBD1 fits 9 bases in the junction. V is trimmed back by 7 bases and J by 1 base, and the junction contains 0 bases that no gene match accounts for. The CDR3 contains 14 residues, cysteine and phenylalanine counted. Only the CDR3 DNA is retained, 42 bases long and in frame from the first base. According to the germline V gene, CDR1 reads KGHDR and CDR2 reads SFDVKD.